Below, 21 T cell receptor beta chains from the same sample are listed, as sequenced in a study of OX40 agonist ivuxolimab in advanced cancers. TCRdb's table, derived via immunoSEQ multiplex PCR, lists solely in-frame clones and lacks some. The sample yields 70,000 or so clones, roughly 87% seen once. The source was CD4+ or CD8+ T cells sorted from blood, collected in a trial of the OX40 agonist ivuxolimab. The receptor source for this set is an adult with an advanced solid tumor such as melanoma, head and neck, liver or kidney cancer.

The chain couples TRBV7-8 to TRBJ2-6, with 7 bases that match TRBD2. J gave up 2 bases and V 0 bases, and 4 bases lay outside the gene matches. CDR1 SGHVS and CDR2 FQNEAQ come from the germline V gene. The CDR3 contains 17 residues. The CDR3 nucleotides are TGTGCCAGCAGCTTAGCGTTGGGGGGGGCTGGGGCCAACGTCCTGACTTTC. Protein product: CASSLALGGAGANVLTF.

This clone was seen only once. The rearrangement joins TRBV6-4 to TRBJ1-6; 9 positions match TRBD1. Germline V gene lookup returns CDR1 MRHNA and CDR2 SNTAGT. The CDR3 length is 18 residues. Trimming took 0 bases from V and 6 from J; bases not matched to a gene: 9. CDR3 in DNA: TGTGCCAGCAGTGACTCCCCCCAAAGGGGACAGGGTAATTCACCCCTCCACTTT. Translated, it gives CASSDSPQRGQGNSPLHF.

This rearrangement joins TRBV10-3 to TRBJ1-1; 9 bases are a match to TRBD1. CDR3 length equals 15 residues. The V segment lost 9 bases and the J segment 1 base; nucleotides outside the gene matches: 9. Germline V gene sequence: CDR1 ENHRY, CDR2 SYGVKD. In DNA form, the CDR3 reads TGTGCCATACGTACAGGGGGCAGACAGAACACTGAAGCTTTCTTT. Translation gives CAIRTGGRQNTEAFF.

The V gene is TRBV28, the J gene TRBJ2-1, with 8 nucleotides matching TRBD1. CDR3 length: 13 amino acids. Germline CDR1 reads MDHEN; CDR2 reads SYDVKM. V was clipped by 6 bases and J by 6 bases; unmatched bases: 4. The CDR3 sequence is CASRRGTGNEQFF. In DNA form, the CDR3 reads TGTGCCAGCAGACGCGGGACAGGCAATGAGCAGTTCTTC.

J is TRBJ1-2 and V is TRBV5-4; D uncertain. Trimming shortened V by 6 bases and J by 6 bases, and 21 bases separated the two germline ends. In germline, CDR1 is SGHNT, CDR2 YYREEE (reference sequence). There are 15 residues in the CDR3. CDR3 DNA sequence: TGTGCCAGCAACAAGTGGGGTGGCGGGTCGGATGGCTACACCTTC. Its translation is CASNKWGGGSDGYTF.

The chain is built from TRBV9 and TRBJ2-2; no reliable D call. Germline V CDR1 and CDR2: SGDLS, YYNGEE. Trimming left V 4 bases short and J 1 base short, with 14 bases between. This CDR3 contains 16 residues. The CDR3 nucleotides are TGTGCCAGCAGCCCCCCCCGAGGAGAGAACACCGGGGAGCTGTTTTTT. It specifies CASSPPRGENTGELFF. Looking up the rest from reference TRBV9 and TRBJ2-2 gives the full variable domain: DSGVTQTPKHLITATGQRVTLRCSPRSGDLSVYWYQQSLDQGLQFLIQYYNGEERAKGNILERFSAQQFPDLHSELNLSSLELGDSALYFCASSPPRGENTGELFFGEGSRLTVL.

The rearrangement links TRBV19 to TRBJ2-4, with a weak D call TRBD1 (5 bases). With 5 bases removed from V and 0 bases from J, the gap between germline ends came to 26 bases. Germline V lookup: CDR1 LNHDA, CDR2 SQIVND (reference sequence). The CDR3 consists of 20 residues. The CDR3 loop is CASSLYGHADSSLAKNIQYF. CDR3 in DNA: TGTGCCAGTAGTCTCTACGGACACGCTGACAGCTCGCTAGCCAAAAACATTCAGTACTTC.

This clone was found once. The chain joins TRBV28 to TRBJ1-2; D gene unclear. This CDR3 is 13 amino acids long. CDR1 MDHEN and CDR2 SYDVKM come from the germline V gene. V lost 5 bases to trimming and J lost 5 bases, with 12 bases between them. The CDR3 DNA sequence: TGTGCCAGCAGTACGACCCTATCTTATGGCTACACCTTC. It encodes CASSTTLSYGYTF.

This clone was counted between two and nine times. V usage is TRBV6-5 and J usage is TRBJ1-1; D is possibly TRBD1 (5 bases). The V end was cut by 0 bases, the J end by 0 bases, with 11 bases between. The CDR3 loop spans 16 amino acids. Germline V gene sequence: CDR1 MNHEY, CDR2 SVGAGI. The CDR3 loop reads CASSYSMGPMNTEAFF. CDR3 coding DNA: TGTGCCAGCAGTTACTCAATGGGACCTATGAACACTGAAGCTTTCTTT.

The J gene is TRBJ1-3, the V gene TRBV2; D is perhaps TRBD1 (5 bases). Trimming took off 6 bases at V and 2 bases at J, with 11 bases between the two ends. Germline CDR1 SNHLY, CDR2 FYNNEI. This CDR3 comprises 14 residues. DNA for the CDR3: TGTGCCAGCAGGCGAGGGGAGACTGGAAACACCATATATTTT. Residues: CASRRGETGNTIYF.

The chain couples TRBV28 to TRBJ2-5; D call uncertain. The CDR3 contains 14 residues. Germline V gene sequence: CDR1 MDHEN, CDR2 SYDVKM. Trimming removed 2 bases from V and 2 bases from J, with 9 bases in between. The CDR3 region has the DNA TGTGCCAGCAGTTTAGGTAGTCCTCAAGAGACCCAGTACTTC. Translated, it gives CASSLGSPQETQYF.

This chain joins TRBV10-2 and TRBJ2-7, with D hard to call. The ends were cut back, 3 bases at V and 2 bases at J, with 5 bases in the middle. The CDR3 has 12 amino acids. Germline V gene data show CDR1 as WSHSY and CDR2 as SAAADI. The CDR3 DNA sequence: TGCGCCAGCAGTGACAACGCCTACGAGCAGTACTTC. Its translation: CASSDNAYEQYF.

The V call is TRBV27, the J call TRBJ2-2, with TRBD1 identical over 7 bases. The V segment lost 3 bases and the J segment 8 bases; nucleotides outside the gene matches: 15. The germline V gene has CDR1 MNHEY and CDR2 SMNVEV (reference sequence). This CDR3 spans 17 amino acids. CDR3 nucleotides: TGTGCCAGCAGTTTTGCCGGTAGGGGGCCGCTCAGGGGGGAGCTGTTTTTT. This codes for CASSFAGRGPLRGELFF.

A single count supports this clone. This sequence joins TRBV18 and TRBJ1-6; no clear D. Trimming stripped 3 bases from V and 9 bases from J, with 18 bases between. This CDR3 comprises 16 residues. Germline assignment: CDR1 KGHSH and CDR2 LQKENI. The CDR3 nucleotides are TGTGCCAGCTCACCGGTGGCAGTCGACTTTAGTTCACCCCTCCACTTT. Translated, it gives CASSPVAVDFSSPLHF.

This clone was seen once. In nucleotides, the CDR3 is TGTGCCAGCATCATAGGGGGACAGACTCATTATGGCTACACCTTC. Amino acid sequence: CASIIGGQTHYGYTF. V and J are TRBV28 and TRBJ1-2; 7 bases are a match to TRBD1. This CDR3 has 15 amino acids. Trimming removed 7 bases from V and 5 bases from J; junction bases left unmatched: 13. CDR1 is MDHEN and CDR2 is SYDVKM in the germline V gene.

The chain's CDR3 is CASSLEGVRNEQFF. The CDR3 region has the DNA TGTGCCAGCAGCTTAGAGGGAGTGAGGAATGAGCAGTTCTTC. The chain has TRBV7-2 and TRBJ2-1, with D perhaps matching TRBD2 (5 bases). This CDR3 contains 14 residues. CDR1 and CDR2 (germline): SGHTA, FQGNSA. Trimming took 1 base from V and 7 from J, leaving 11 bases between them.

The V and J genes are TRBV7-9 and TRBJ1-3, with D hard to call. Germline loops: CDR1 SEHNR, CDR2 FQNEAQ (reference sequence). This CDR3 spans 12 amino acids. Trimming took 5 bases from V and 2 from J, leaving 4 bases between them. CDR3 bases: TGTGCCAGCAGCCCACCTGGAAACACCATATATTTT. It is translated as CASSPPGNTIYF.

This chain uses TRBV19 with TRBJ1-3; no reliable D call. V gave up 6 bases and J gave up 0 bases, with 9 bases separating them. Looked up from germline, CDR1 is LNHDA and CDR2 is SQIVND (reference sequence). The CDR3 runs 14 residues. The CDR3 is CASSPYDSGNTIYF. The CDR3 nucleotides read TGTGCCAGTAGCCCTTACGACTCTGGAAACACCATATATTTT.

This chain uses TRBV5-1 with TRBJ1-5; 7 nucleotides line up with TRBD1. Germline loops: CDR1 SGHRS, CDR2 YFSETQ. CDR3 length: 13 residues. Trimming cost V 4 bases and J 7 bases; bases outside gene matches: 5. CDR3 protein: CASSVDRNQPQHF. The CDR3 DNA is TGCGCCAGCAGCGTGGACAGGAACCAGCCCCAGCATTTT. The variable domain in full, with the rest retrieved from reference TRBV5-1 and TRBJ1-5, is KAGVTQTPRYLIKTRGQQVTLSCSPISGHRSVSWYQQTPGQGLQFLFEYFSETQRNKGNFPGRFSGRQFSNSRSEMNVSTLELGDSALYLCASSVDRNQPQHFGDGTRLSIL.

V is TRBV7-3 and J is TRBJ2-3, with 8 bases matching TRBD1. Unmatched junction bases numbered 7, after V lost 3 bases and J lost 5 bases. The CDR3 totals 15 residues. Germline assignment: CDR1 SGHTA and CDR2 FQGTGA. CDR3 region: CASSLWQGARDTQYF. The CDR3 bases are TGTGCCAGCAGCTTGTGGCAGGGGGCAAGAGATACGCAGTATTTT.

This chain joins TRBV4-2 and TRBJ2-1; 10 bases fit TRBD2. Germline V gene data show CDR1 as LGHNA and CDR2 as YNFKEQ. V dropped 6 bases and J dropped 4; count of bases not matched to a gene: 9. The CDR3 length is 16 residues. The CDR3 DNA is TGTGCCAGCAGTGTTCAGGCTAGCGGGAGTTACAATGAGCAGTTCTTC. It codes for CASSVQASGSYNEQFF.